One sample yielded the 17 T cell receptor beta chains listed below, sequenced in a study of CD8 T cells in ankylosing spondylitis. TCRdb fed the 5' RACE reads into MiXCR, producing one record per CDR3 protein. The sample has fewer than 250,000 distinct CDR3 sequences, roughly 26% seen once. The sample consisted of blood, either unsorted or a sorted T cell fraction (not recorded which). The receptors originated from a male donor with ankylosing spondylitis or in good health (not recorded which).

The rearrangement links TRBV6-5 to TRBJ2-5; TRBD1 aligns across 10 bases. The CDR3 is made up of 16 amino acids. V lost 4 bases, J lost 1 base, and 6 bases stayed unmatched. Germline CDR1 reads MNHEY; CDR2 reads SVGAGI. The CDR3 sequence is CASSSPGTGVQETQYF. Here the CDR3 DNA reads TGTGCCAGCAGTTCGCCCGGGACAGGGGTCCAAGAGACCCAGTACTTC.

On this clonotype itself: Given a much more abundant clone one base away, this may be a read error. The genes are TRBV2 and TRBJ2-4; the D gene is possibly TRBD1 (6 bases). CDR1 SNHLY and CDR2 FYNNEI come from the germline V gene. Trimming removed 8 bases from V and 0 bases from J, with 14 bases in between. This CDR3 contains 15 residues. The CDR3 region has the DNA TGTGCCAGCGAGACAGGCGGCGTAGCCAAAAACATTCAGTACTTC. Its translation: CASETGGVAKNIQYF.

This clonotype was seen just once. The chain joins TRBV12-3 or TRBV12-4 to TRBJ1-6; D ambiguous. The CDR3 is 12 amino acids. Trimming cost V 1 base and J 13 bases, with 8 bases left between them. In nucleotides, the CDR3 is TGTGCCAGCAGTTTAGGCGGACGGCCCCTCCACTTT. It yields the protein CASSLGGRPLHF.

This clonotype was seen a few times. This chain connects TRBV6-5 to TRBJ1-5; 9 bases are shared with TRBD1. The V segment lost 2 bases and the J segment 7 bases; nucleotides outside the gene matches: 6. CDR1 and CDR2 from the germline V gene are MNHEY and SVGAGI. CDR3 length equals 15 residues. The CDR3, as DNA: TGTGCCAGCAGTTACAGGGGACAGGGAGGACAGCCCCAGCATTTT. It is translated as CASSYRGQGGQPQHF.

This clonotype came up many times. The rearrangement joins TRBV2 to TRBJ2-1; D uncertain. Per germline, CDR1 SNHLY and CDR2 FYNNEI. V lost 5 bases, J lost 6 bases, and 11 bases lay in between. The CDR3 length is 13 residues. Here the CDR3 reads CASSYDRVNEQFF. The CDR3 coding sequence is TGTGCCAGCAGTTATGACCGAGTCAATGAGCAGTTCTTC.

This clonotype was counted a few times. The chain recombines TRBV9 with TRBJ2-5; 12 bases are shared with TRBD2. After removal of 0 bases from V and 4 bases from J, the junction contained 7 bases not matched to a gene. CDR1 and CDR2 from the germline V gene are SGDLS and YYNGEE. This CDR3 contains 17 residues. CDR3 protein: CASSVGLAGASSETQYF. CDR3 nucleotide sequence: TGTGCCAGCAGCGTAGGACTAGCGGGAGCGAGCTCAGAGACCCAGTACTTC.

To note about this clonotype: This sequence may be a read error, since a much larger clone differs from it by one base. The chain couples TRBV3-1 to TRBJ2-5; D unresolved. The CDR3 spans 14 residues. Germline V gene lookup returns CDR1 LGHDT and CDR2 YNNKEL (reference sequence). The CDR3 sequence is CASSQETRQESQYF. DNA for the CDR3: TGTGCCAGCAGCCAAGAAACCAGGCAAGAGTCCCAGTACTTC.

The chain recombines TRBV20-1 with TRBJ2-3; D call uncertain. V lost 4 bases, J lost 6 bases, and 14 bases lay in between. From germline, CDR1 is DFQATT and CDR2 SNEGSKA (reference sequence). The CDR3 is made up of 13 amino acids. The CDR3: CSATTDPGDTQYF. The CDR3 nucleotides read TGCAGTGCTACCACGGATCCAGGTGATACGCAGTATTTT.

J is TRBJ2-5 and V is TRBV6-5; possibly TRBD1 for D (6 bases). The germline V gene has CDR1 MNHEY and CDR2 SVGAGI. V was clipped by 0 bases and J by 3 bases, with 17 bases between them. The CDR3 loop spans 17 amino acids. Here the CDR3 DNA reads TGTGCCAGCAGTTACTCGTACAGAGCCAGGGGCGAAGAGACCCAGTACTTC. The encoded protein is CASSYSYRARGEETQYF.

This clonotype was seen ten or more times. This rearrangement joins TRBV21-1 to TRBJ1-1. TRBV21-1 is a known pseudogene. The CDR3 spans 14 residues. CDR3 in amino acids: CASSKAPRNTEAFF. DNA of the CDR3: TGTGCCAGCAGCAAAGCTCCCAGGAACACTGAAGCTTTCTTT.

This clonotype was recorded at least ten times. The chain is built from TRBV29-1 and TRBJ2-3; 8 bases agree with TRBD1. V dropped 1 base and J dropped 4; count of bases not matched to a gene: 7. The germline gives CDR1 SQVTM, CDR2 ANQGSEA. The length of the CDR3 is 15 residues. The CDR3 loop is CSVEGAGGYSDTQYF. CDR3 sequence (DNA): TGCAGCGTTGAAGGGGCAGGGGGCTATTCAGATACGCAGTATTTT.

The J gene is TRBJ1-5, the V gene TRBV10-3, with D possibly matching TRBD1 (5 bases). CDR1 and CDR2 from the germline V gene are ENHRY and SYGVKD. V lost 0 bases to trimming and J lost 3 bases, with 9 bases between them. The CDR3 is 15 residues long. CDR3 loop: CAISESGPNNQPQHF. Here the CDR3 DNA reads TGTGCCATCAGTGAGTCGGGGCCTAACAATCAGCCCCAGCATTTT.

This chain uses TRBV20-1 with TRBJ2-3; TRBD2 matches at 8 bases. The germline V gene encodes CDR1 DFQATT and CDR2 SNEGSKA (reference sequence). V lost 5 bases and J lost 0; bases outside the gene matches: 7. The CDR3 runs to 15 residues. CDR3 in amino acids: CSAPKAGVSTDTQYF. In DNA form, the CDR3 reads TGCAGTGCTCCAAAAGCGGGGGTTAGCACAGATACGCAGTATTTT.

The genes are TRBV12-3 or TRBV12-4 and TRBJ2-1, with a tentative D call TRBD2 (6 bases). CDR3 length: 14 amino acids. Trimming pared 3 bases from V and 6 bases from J, leaving 12 bases between. CDR3 coding DNA: TGTGCCAGCAGTTTGGGGTGGGAGGCCAATGAGCAGTTCTTC. Amino acid sequence: CASSLGWEANEQFF.

This clonotype was recorded at least ten times. At one boundary the junction diverges from the germline segment, which might be a read error. This chain connects TRBV7-7 to TRBJ2-7, with TRBD2 matching 10 bases. The CDR3 totals 15 residues. Per the germline V gene, CDR1 is SSHAT and CDR2 is FNYEAQ (reference sequence). CDR3 coding DNA: TGTGCTAGCAGCCCCTTTCCAGCGGGAGGGGGAGAGCAGTACTTC. Translated: CASSPFPAGGGEQYF.

This clonotype was seen a handful of times. This rearrangement joins TRBV6-1 to TRBJ2-7, with TRBD2 matching over 16 bases. This CDR3 contains 18 residues. J was trimmed by 0 bases and V by 6 bases; bases with no gene match: 8. Germline V lookup: CDR1 MNHNS, CDR2 SASEGT. The CDR3: CASSKSGLAGGSSYEQYF. In DNA form, the CDR3 reads TGTGCCAGCAGCAAATCGGGACTAGCGGGAGGGAGCTCCTACGAGCAGTACTTC.

Only a few counts were recorded for this clonotype. V and J are TRBV5-1 and TRBJ2-5; D is perhaps TRBD1 (6 bases). The germline V and J ends were trimmed by 2 bases and 1 base, with 9 bases remaining between them. The length of the CDR3 is 14 residues. Germline CDR1 SGHRS, CDR2 YFSETQ. The CDR3 sequence is CASSFTGSQETQYF. The CDR3 DNA sequence: TGCGCCAGCAGCTTTACAGGGAGCCAAGAGACCCAGTACTTC.